This T cell receptor (beta chain) derives from a study of vaccination and CD4 T cells after COVID-19. The wider study: Collection of post-COVID samples occurred a median about 98 days after diagnosis, spanning a range of 35 to 161.

A few counts support this clonotype. Its target is not known. The trim removed 6 bases at V and 4 bases at J, leaving 12 bases unmatched. This CDR3 region has 15 residues. Per the germline V gene, CDR1 is SQVTM and CDR2 is ANQGSEA. The Oncomine TCR Beta short-read assay was applied to DNA of cultured CD4+ T cells. MiXCR, applied by TCRdb to the PCR reads, yields one record per CDR3 protein. The sample carries more than 15,000 distinct CDR3 sequences, over 25% recorded once. Treatment denoted: approximately nine-day PBMC culture with coronavirus spike peptide pools or control peptides (ViraFEST assay). Positive PCR results dated from March to December 2020, before the US Alpha, Beta and Delta variants. It was after 10 to 11 days of culture that CD4+ T cells were isolated by negative selection. Overall study findings and caveats: Convalescent patients gained a median 86.3% of their reactive clones only post-vaccination.

What was sequenced was cultured CD4+ T cells from blood. The genes are TRBV29-1 and TRBJ1-2, with 9 bases fitting TRBD1. This TCR was sampled from a human donor with COVID-19. CDR3: CSVGSGTGSSYGYTF. The CDR3, as DNA: TGCAGCGTCGGCTCCGGGACAGGGTCTAGCTATGGCTACACCTTC.